Presented here are 31 T cell receptor beta chains from one specimen sequenced in a study of shared clonotypes between healthy human individuals. Libraries were prepared by immunoSEQ multiplex PCR; TCRdb keeps only in-frame clonotypes and omits some of them. The sample lists 950,000 to 1,100,000 clones; about 70% were seen once. The source material was memory CD4+ T cells sorted from blood. Specified subset: CD45RA-negative fraction. All receptors derive from a young man in good health.

The V call is TRBV19, the J call TRBJ2-5; 9 positions agree with TRBD2. Germline V gives CDR1 LNHDA, CDR2 SQIVND (reference sequence). The V gene end was trimmed by 1 base and the J gene end by 2 bases; junction bases not matched to a gene: 5. CDR3 length: 16 amino acids. CDR3: CASSIGIAGAQETQYF. The CDR3 DNA sequence: TGTGCCAGTAGTATAGGAATAGCGGGGGCACAAGAGACCCAGTACTTC.

The J gene is TRBJ2-2, the V gene TRBV5-6; 7 bases line up with TRBD2. This CDR3 has 16 residues. After removal of 2 bases from V and 0 bases from J, the junction contained 4 bases not matched to a gene. CDR1 and CDR2 (germline): SGHDT, YYEEEE. The CDR3, as DNA: TGTGCCAGCAGCTTACCAGCGGGAACGAACACCGGGGAGCTGTTTTTT. This codes for CASSLPAGTNTGELFF.

The rearrangement links TRBV7-2 to TRBJ2-3; the D gene is possibly TRBD2 (6 bases). CDR1 SGHTA and CDR2 FQGNSA come from the germline V gene. The CDR3 sequence is 13 residues long. V was trimmed by 8 bases and J by 2 bases, leaving 11 bases between them. CDR3 bases: TGTGCCAGCGGGCGGGAAAACACAGATACGCAGTATTTT. Its translation is CASGRENTDTQYF.

The V gene is TRBV7-3, the J gene TRBJ2-3; 8 nucleotides line up with TRBD1. The CDR3 covers 16 residues. Germline trimming cut 3 bases from V and 3 bases from J; bases unmatched to any gene: 8. Germline-derived CDR1 and CDR2 are SGHTA and FQGTGA. CDR3: CASSLSTGGRTDTQYF. For the CDR3, the DNA is TGTGCCAGCAGCTTGAGCACAGGGGGAAGGACAGATACGCAGTATTTT.

The rearrangement joins TRBV20-1 to TRBJ2-5; 7 bases agree with TRBD2. Germline loops: CDR1 DFQATT, CDR2 SNEGSKA (reference sequence). The CDR3 loop spans 11 amino acids. The CDR3 loop is CRGGSRETQYF. CDR3 nucleotide sequence: TGCAGGGGCGGGAGTCGAGAGACCCAGTACTTC.

The chain links TRBV29-1 to TRBJ2-7; 7 bases are a match to TRBD2. The length of the CDR3 is 13 residues. From germline, CDR1 is SQVTM and CDR2 ANQGSEA. The V segment lost 4 bases and the J segment 5 bases; nucleotides outside the gene matches: 8. DNA for the CDR3: TGCAGCGTTGTACGAGCGGGAAAGGACGAGCAGTACTTC. Translating it yields CSVVRAGKDEQYF.

This clone was observed a handful of times. The chain joins TRBV9 to TRBJ1-4; a weak D match, TRBD1 (6 bases). The CDR3 totals 16 residues. CDR1 and CDR2 from the germline V gene are SGDLS and YYNGEE. With 1 base removed from V and 4 bases from J, the gap between germline ends came to 14 bases. CDR3 amino acids: CASSVTAGDHNEKLFF. The CDR3 region has the DNA TGTGCCAGCAGCGTAACGGCAGGGGACCATAATGAAAAACTGTTTTTT. Based on the CDR3 plus reference TRBV9 and TRBJ1-4, the full variable domain is DSGVTQTPKHLITATGQRVTLRCSPRSGDLSVYWYQQSLDQGLQFLIQYYNGEERAKGNILERFSAQQFPDLHSELNLSSLELGDSALYFCASSVTAGDHNEKLFFGSGTQLSVL.

The V gene is TRBV30, the J gene TRBJ2-6, with TRBD2 matching over 14 bases. Trimming cost V 1 base and J 2 bases; bases outside gene matches: 1. From germline, CDR1 is GTSNPN and CDR2 SVGIG (reference sequence). CDR3 length: 17 amino acids. This CDR3 reads CAWSGLAGGPGANVLTF. CDR3 nucleotide sequence: TGTGCCTGGAGTGGACTAGCGGGGGGGCCTGGGGCCAACGTCCTGACTTTC.

This clone was detected only a few times. The J gene is TRBJ1-6, the V gene TRBV30; D is possibly TRBD1 (5 bases). The length of the CDR3 is 13 residues. Trimming took 1 base from V and 7 from J, leaving 8 bases between them. Germline CDR1 is GTSNPN and CDR2 is SVGIG (reference sequence). CDR3 nucleotide sequence: TGTGCCTGGAGTGAGGGGACCAATTCACCCCTCCACTTT. It translates to CAWSEGTNSPLHF.

V is TRBV30 and J is TRBJ2-7; D might be TRBD1 (5 bases). Germline values: CDR1 GTSNPN, CDR2 SVGIG (reference sequence). V dropped 0 bases and J dropped 0 bases, with 12 bases sitting between them. The CDR3 length is 15 residues. The CDR3 DNA reads TGTGCCTGGAGTGTACCGCAGGGCCGCTCCTACGAGCAGTACTTC. Its translation is CAWSVPQGRSYEQYF.

Concerning this clone: This CDR3 is also generated by other DNA sequences in the sample. This rearrangement joins TRBV28 to TRBJ2-7; a possible D gene is TRBD1 (6 bases). This CDR3 is built from 14 residues. The V end lost 4 bases, the J end lost 2 bases, and 12 bases lay between the germline ends. Germline CDR1 is MDHEN and CDR2 is SYDVKM. CDR3 nucleotide sequence: TGTGCCAGCAGTTCACAGGGACGCCCCTACGAGCAGTACTTC. This translates into CASSSQGRPYEQYF.

The genes are TRBV5-4 and TRBJ2-7; tentatively, D is TRBD2 (6 bases). Trimming took off 0 bases at V and 5 bases at J, with 15 bases between the two ends. The CDR3 is 15 amino acids. Germline V gives CDR1 SGHNT, CDR2 YYREEE (reference sequence). The CDR3 DNA reads as TGTGCCAGCAGCTTGGTAGGGCGGGATGGCCACGAGCAGTACTTC. This encodes CASSLVGRDGHEQYF.

The V and J genes are TRBV11-2 and TRBJ2-3, with D perhaps matching TRBD2 (7 bases). Trimming left V 6 bases short and J 5 bases short, with 15 bases between. CDR3 length: 14 amino acids. The germline gives CDR1 SGHAT, CDR2 FQNNGV. The CDR3 protein is CASSWGGALDTQYF. CDR3 DNA sequence: TGTGCCAGCAGTTGGGGGGGGGCCCTAGATACGCAGTATTTT.

This clone was recorded a few times. This specimen includes other DNA sequences encoding the same CDR3. This chain joins TRBV2 and TRBJ1-3; D gene uncertain. V lost 3 bases to trimming and J lost 4 bases, with 4 bases between them. The length of the CDR3 is 12 residues. The V gene's germline CDR1 is SNHLY and CDR2 FYNNEI. This CDR3 is CASSESGNTIYF. CDR3 DNA sequence: TGTGCCAGCAGTGAGTCCGGAAACACCATATATTTT.

This clone came up a few times. The J gene is TRBJ1-3, the V gene TRBV4-3, with D uncertain. V dropped 0 bases and J dropped 0 bases, with 15 bases sitting between them. This CDR3 spans 18 amino acids. Germline loops: CDR1 LGHNA, CDR2 YSLEER. The chain's CDR3 is CASSQEWARSHSGNTIYF. In DNA, the CDR3 is TGCGCCAGCAGCCAAGAATGGGCCAGGAGCCACTCTGGAAACACCATATATTTT.

This clone has only one observation. The rearrangement joins TRBV5-4 to TRBJ1-1, with D unclear. Germline CDR1 SGHNT, CDR2 YYREEE (reference sequence). CDR3 length equals 14 residues. V was trimmed by 4 bases and J by 5 bases, leaving 15 bases between them. The CDR3 region has the DNA TGTGCCAGCAGCCCGATGACGGATCGTACTGAAGCTTTCTTT. The encoded protein is CASSPMTDRTEAFF.

For this clone: With a much larger clone just one base away, this may be a read error. The same CDR3 arises from other DNA sequences in this sample as well. J is TRBJ1-1 and V is TRBV2, with 7 bases aligning to TRBD1. The CDR3 is 14 amino acids. The germline CDR1 and CDR2 sequences are SNHLY and FYNNEI. DNA of the CDR3: TGTGCCAGCACACCGGGACAGTGGATCACTGAAGCCTTCTTT. Its translation: CASTPGQWITEAFF.

The genes are TRBV27 and TRBJ2-4, with D unresolved. Germline CDR1 MNHEY, CDR2 SMNVEV (reference sequence). Deletions cut 5 bases from V and 0 bases from J, with 8 bases between. The CDR3 length is 14 residues. Written as DNA, the CDR3 is TGTGCCAGCAGTACTGGAATAGCCAAAAACATTCAGTACTTC. Its protein product is CASSTGIAKNIQYF.

This clone was picked up a small number of times. At one end the junction does not follow the germline gene, possibly because of a read error. V usage is TRBV7-7 and J usage is TRBJ2-5, with 8 bases lining up with TRBD2. The length of the CDR3 is 14 residues. Germline V gene data show CDR1 as SSHAT and CDR2 as FNYEAQ (reference sequence). CDR3 DNA sequence: TGTGCTAGCAGCTTAACGGGAGGGCCCGAGACCCAGTACTTC. This sequence encodes CASSLTGGPETQYF.

The chain joins TRBV4-2 to TRBJ1-1; 8 bases map to TRBD1. J lost 0 bases, V lost 0 bases, and 9 bases had no gene match. Germline values: CDR1 LGHNA, CDR2 YNFKEQ. The CDR3 length is 18 residues. The CDR3 region is CASSQEVRGRLMNTEAFF. The CDR3 nucleotides read TGTGCCAGCAGCCAAGAAGTCAGGGGGCGTCTGATGAACACTGAAGCTTTCTTT.

V usage is TRBV7-2 and J usage is TRBJ2-5, with 11 bases fitting TRBD1. The CDR3 consists of 17 residues. The V gene end was trimmed by 5 bases and the J gene end by 6 bases; junction bases not matched to a gene: 14. CDR1 and CDR2 from the germline V gene are SGHTA and FQGNSA. This CDR3 reads CASSPRTGGPLGKTQYF. CDR3 in DNA: TGTGCCAGCAGCCCGAGGACAGGGGGCCCCTTGGGGAAGACCCAGTACTTC.

This clone was recorded a few times. The chain recombines TRBV19 with TRBJ1-1, with TRBD1 as a possible D gene (5 bases). The V end lost 9 bases, the J end lost 4 bases, and 18 bases lay between the germline ends. This CDR3 contains 14 residues. CDR1 LNHDA and CDR2 SQIVND come from the germline V gene (reference sequence). The CDR3 spells CARGEGRASTEAFF. CDR3 DNA: TGTGCCAGGGGGGAAGGCAGGGCGAGCACTGAAGCTTTCTTT.

Comments on this clone: It may be a read error: a sequence one base away is much more abundant. This CDR3 is also generated by other DNA sequences in the sample. The chain carries TRBV5-1 and TRBJ1-6, with TRBD1 as a possible D gene (5 bases). The germline V gene encodes CDR1 SGHRS and CDR2 YFSETQ. The CDR3 totals 14 residues. V shed 0 bases and J shed 6 bases, with 7 bases lying between them. The CDR3 loop is CASSLGQSNSPLHF. The CDR3 bases are TGCGCCAGCAGCTTGGGACAGAGTAATTCACCCCTCCACTTT.

The chain links TRBV5-6 to TRBJ2-7; D may be TRBD1 (5 bases). CDR1 is SGHDT and CDR2 is YYEEEE in the germline V gene. CDR3 size: 12 residues. Trimming removed 3 bases from V and 3 bases from J, with 7 bases in between. CDR3 coding DNA: TGTGCCAGCAGCTCCCAGGGCTACGAGCAGTACTTC. Translation: CASSSQGYEQYF.

The chain uses TRBV29-1 and TRBJ2-7, with 9 bases fitting TRBD2. This CDR3 is 15 amino acids long. Germline V lookup: CDR1 SQVTM, CDR2 ANQGSEA. After removal of 3 bases from V and 0 bases from J, the junction contained 6 bases not matched to a gene. The CDR3 reads CSVESSGGNSYEQYF. DNA for the CDR3: TGCAGCGTTGAGTCCAGCGGGGGGAACTCCTACGAGCAGTACTTC.

The chain carries TRBV5-8 and TRBJ1-1; D ambiguous. Germline V gene sequence: CDR1 SGHTS, CDR2 YDEGEE. The CDR3 totals 13 residues. V was clipped by 1 base and J by 1 base, with 5 bases between them. CDR3 coding DNA: TGTGCCAGCAGCTTGCAAGAGAACACTGAAGCTTTCTTT. It translates to CASSLQENTEAFF.

The chain employs TRBV11-3 and TRBJ2-1, with unresolved D. With 3 bases removed from V and 10 bases from J, the gap between germline ends came to 13 bases. Germline values: CDR1 SGHNT, CDR2 YENEEA. This CDR3 spans 13 amino acids. The CDR3 nucleotides are TGTGCCAGCAGCTTCTTCCCTATAGGGGAGCAGTTCTTC. This gives the protein CASSFFPIGEQFF. Full variable domain (rest looked up from reference TRBV11-3 and TRBJ2-1): EAGVVQSPRYKIIEKKQPVAFWCNPISGHNTLYWYLQNLGQGPELLIRYENEEAVDDSQLPKDRFSAERLKGVDSTLKIQPAELGDSAVYLCASSFFPIGEQFFGPGTRLTVL.

The chain links TRBV4-1 to TRBJ1-1; no reliable D call. Germline lookup yields CDR1 MGHRA and CDR2 YSYEKL. V was shortened by 1 base and J by 4 bases, with 10 bases between the two germline ends. This CDR3 contains 14 residues. The CDR3 DNA reads as TGCGCCAGCAGCCAAGCGAGGAGGGCCACTGAAGCTTTCTTT. Amino acids: CASSQARRATEAFF.

J is TRBJ2-7 and V is TRBV11-2; 11 bases match TRBD2. Germline CDR1 is SGHAT and CDR2 is FQNNGV. V was clipped by 5 bases and J by 3 bases; unmatched bases: 6. The CDR3 consists of 15 residues. CDR3 coding DNA: TGTGCCAGCAGCGCGGGACTAGCGGTTCTCTACGAGCAGTACTTC. It codes for CASSAGLAVLYEQYF. The full variable domain, with the rest looked up from reference TRBV11-2 and TRBJ2-7, is EAGVAQSPRYKIIEKRQSVAFWCNPISGHATLYWYQQILGQGPKLLIQFQNNGVVDDSQLPKDRFSAERLKGVDSTLKIQPAKLEDSAVYLCASSAGLAVLYEQYFGPGTRLTVT.

The CDR3 DNA reads as TGTGCCAGCGAAATCCGGGACAGGGATGGTTCACCCCTCCACTTT. As protein: CASEIRDRDGSPLHF. The gene calls are TRBV6-1 and TRBJ1-6, with TRBD1 identical over 9 bases. This CDR3 has 15 residues. V shed 8 bases and J 9 bases; nucleotides not matched to a gene: 11. In germline, CDR1 is MNHNS, CDR2 SASEGT.

In its sample, this clone was seen many times. The chain combines TRBV19 with TRBJ1-5, with D perhaps TRBD1 (5 bases). The germline V gene has CDR1 LNHDA and CDR2 SQIVND (reference sequence). Trimming removed 3 bases from V and 0 bases from J, with 15 bases in between. The CDR3 sequence is 17 residues long. CDR3 in DNA: TGTGCCAGTAGTATGGGGTGGGGCAGGGATAGCAATCAGCCCCAGCATTTT. Amino acid sequence: CASSMGWGRDSNQPQHF.